A single sample gave rise to the 4 T cell receptor beta chains below, sequenced in a study of cytomegalovirus exposure and HLA in healthy donors. Data came from immunoSEQ multiplex PCR; TCRdb stores just in-frame clones and leaves some out. The data contain 150,000 to 200,000 clones, roughly nine tenths of them seen just once; the ten biggest clones take up roughly 3%. Source material: PBMCs. Receptors were obtained from a woman between 18 and 29 years old in good health and CMV-seropositive.

The gene calls are TRBV29-1 and TRBJ2-7; 10 nucleotides agree with TRBD2. Per the germline V gene, CDR1 is SQVTM and CDR2 is ANQGSEA. The CDR3 runs to 14 residues. Germline trimming cut 7 bases from V and 4 bases from J; bases unmatched to any gene: 10. The DNA for the CDR3 is TGCAGCGGCTCGACTAGCGGGTCAGGGTACGAGCAGTACTTC. It codes for CSGSTSGSGYEQYF.

The chain recombines TRBV18 with TRBJ2-3; TRBD1 is a possible D gene (6 bases). The CDR3 length is 17 residues. V lost 3 bases and J 1 base, leaving 17 bases between the germline ends. Per the germline V gene, CDR1 is KGHSH and CDR2 is LQKENI. The CDR3 DNA reads as TGTGCCAGCTCACCCCAGGGGCGGCCCGGGGGCACAGATACGCAGTATTTT. It encodes CASSPQGRPGGTDTQYF.

The chain uses TRBV30 and TRBJ2-5; the match to TRBD2 covers 8 bases. The CDR3 has 15 residues. The germline V gene encodes CDR1 GTSNPN and CDR2 SVGIG (reference sequence). With 0 bases clipped from V and 2 bases from J, the junction kept 5 bases outside the gene matches. The CDR3 DNA reads TGTGCCTGGAGTGTTCAGCGGGGGCCACAAGAGACCCAGTACTTC. Translated: CAWSVQRGPQETQYF.

The rearrangement uses TRBV11-2 and TRBJ2-3, with TRBD2 as a possible D gene (7 bases). V gave up 3 bases and J gave up 4 bases, with 11 bases separating them. There are 14 residues in the CDR3. Per germline, CDR1 SGHAT and CDR2 FQNNGV. Here the CDR3 DNA reads TGTGCCAGCAGCTTGTCGGGGGGCCCAGATACGCAGTATTTT. It encodes CASSLSGGPDTQYF.